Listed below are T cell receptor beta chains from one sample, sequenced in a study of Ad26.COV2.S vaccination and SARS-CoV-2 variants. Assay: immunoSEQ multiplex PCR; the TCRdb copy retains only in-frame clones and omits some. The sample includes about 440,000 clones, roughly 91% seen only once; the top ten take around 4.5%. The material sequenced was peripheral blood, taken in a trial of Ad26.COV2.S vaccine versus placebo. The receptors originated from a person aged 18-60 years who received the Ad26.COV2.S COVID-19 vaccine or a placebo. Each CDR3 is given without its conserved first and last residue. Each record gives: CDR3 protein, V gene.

CDR3aa: ASSLGGPTYNEQF
v_gene: TRBV28

CDR3aa: ASRGQGIFAEQY
v_gene: TRBV5-6

CDR3aa: ASSSEIQETQY
v_gene: TRBV6-5

CDR3aa: AWTTGQGPYEQY
v_gene: TRBV30

CDR3aa: ASSSEPTWEQF
v_gene: TRBV7-2

CDR3aa: ASSSTDYSPLH
v_gene: TRBV6-5

CDR3aa: ASSENRGLAYEQY
v_gene: TRBV2

CDR3aa: ASMAGAGEKLF
v_gene: TRBV2

CDR3aa: ASSSLGYEQY
v_gene: TRBV7-2

CDR3aa: ASRRGQFQNIQY
v_gene: TRBV28

CDR3aa: ASSRWTVKGQETQY
v_gene: TRBV6-2/TRBV6-3

CDR3aa: ASSADDNYGYT
v_gene: TRBV9

CDR3aa: ASSGSGYNEQF
v_gene: TRBV19

CDR3aa: ASATGGGQPQH
v_gene: TRBV5-6

CDR3aa: ASSISQDSYEQY
v_gene: TRBV19

CDR3aa: ASSEGSSSYNEQF
v_gene: TRBV2

CDR3aa: ASSKEGAGYGYT
v_gene: TRBV2

CDR3aa: AWSVAGGAGELF
v_gene: TRBV30

CDR3aa: ASSHRVTGTDTQY
v_gene: TRBV4-2

CDR3aa: ASSDYPGQDFCPQH
v_gene: TRBV23-1

CDR3aa: ASSFSSGRGETQY
v_gene: TRBV28

CDR3aa: ASSARSTYEQY
v_gene: TRBV7-2

CDR3aa: ASSQARFLAGETGELF
v_gene: TRBV27

CDR3aa: AISHGGQGRSYEQY
v_gene: TRBV10-3

CDR3aa: ASSLVGGYSYEQY
v_gene: TRBV7-2

CDR3aa: ASSLRWDGETQY
v_gene: TRBV5-1

CDR3aa: AISDKGALGNTIY
v_gene: TRBV10-3

CDR3aa: ASSYGDTEAF
v_gene: TRBV5-1

CDR3aa: ASSWDNDYGYT
v_gene: TRBV6-2/TRBV6-3

CDR3aa: ASSPIAGGVYEQF
v_gene: TRBV7-3

CDR3aa: ARSAGLAGAAQY
v_gene: TRBV5-3

CDR3aa: ASSFRGTGELF
v_gene: TRBV5-5

CDR3aa: ASSAHRDRNNSPLH
v_gene: TRBV27

CDR3aa: ASSPQHAGGVYEQY
v_gene: TRBV28

CDR3aa: ASRAQVGVVYEQY
v_gene: TRBV2

CDR3aa: ASSYPPPNYGYT
v_gene: TRBV28

CDR3aa: ASMTFPGELF
v_gene: TRBV19

CDR3aa: ASSRFGETQY
v_gene: TRBV3-1/TRBV3-2

CDR3aa: SARLWDTEAF
v_gene: TRBV29-1

CDR3aa: ASSFGSGRNHEQY
v_gene: TRBV27

CDR3aa: ASRSANRDRSNTGELF
v_gene: TRBV7-9

CDR3aa: ASSLGGSRTDTQY
v_gene: TRBV7-2

CDR3aa: ASSLRRESSYEQY
v_gene: TRBV7-8

CDR3aa: ASSLTTSGKETQY
v_gene: TRBV28

CDR3aa: AISELAGQETQY
v_gene: TRBV10-3

CDR3aa: ASSLALETVPSHTQY
v_gene: TRBV5-1

CDR3aa: ASSPQGHEQY
v_gene: TRBV3-1/TRBV3-2

CDR3aa: ASSLAPTDTQY
v_gene: TRBV7-9

CDR3aa: ASTTPLAKREGRGELF
v_gene: TRBV7-9

CDR3aa: ASSSTGTGFEQY
v_gene: TRBV7-2

CDR3aa: ASIGRSYEQY
v_gene: TRBV27

CDR3aa: ASSEGGTPSTDTQY
v_gene: TRBV2

CDR3aa: ASSLDSEVQY
v_gene: TRBV12-3/TRBV12-4

CDR3aa: ASSLGGSTDTQY
v_gene: TRBV11-3

CDR3aa: ASSPRTSGATSSYNEQF
v_gene: TRBV27